This T cell receptor (beta chain) was observed in a study of cytomegalovirus exposure and HLA in healthy donors. The germline V gene encodes CDR1 SGDLS and CDR2 YYNGEE. CDR3 length: 12 residues. Trimming removed 3 bases from V and 2 bases from J, with 4 bases in between. Study findings and constraints: A previous analysis found most TCR beta V segments productive roughly 87% or roughly 30% of the time. Later analysis identified several of the most significant clusters that appeared linked to common viral pathogens. Exclusion as indistinguishable affected some V segments, including TRBV6-2 and TRBV6-3.

About this clone: Antigen specificity is unknown.

Use of 60 Vbeta and 13 Jbeta primers characterized the PCR. Sequencing was performed with immunoSEQ multiplex PCR; in TCRdb, only in-frame clones are kept and a portion is missing. The sample consists of some 150,000 clones, 60% to 80% of them appearing once. The source material was PBMCs. J is TRBJ2-3 and V is TRBV9; D remains unclear. This TCR was sampled from a male donor in good health and CMV-seronegative. CDR3: CASSGDTDTQYF. The DNA of the CDR3 is TGTGCCAGCAGCGGAGACACAGATACGCAGTATTTT.